The 15 T cell receptor beta chains below come from one sample, sequenced in a study of OX40 agonist ivuxolimab in advanced cancers. Generated by immunoSEQ multiplex PCR, the TCRdb table keeps only in-frame clones and is missing some. The sample records about 70,000 clones, around nine tenths being singletons. The sequencing here drew on CD4+ or CD8+ T cells sorted from blood, taken in a trial of the OX40 agonist ivuxolimab. The receptors come from an adult with an advanced solid tumor such as melanoma, head and neck, liver or kidney cancer.

J is TRBJ1-2 and V is TRBV6-5; D is perhaps TRBD1 (6 bases). Germline-derived CDR1 and CDR2 are MNHEY and SVGAGI. V was cut by 2 bases and J by 6 bases, with 13 bases left in between. The CDR3 loop spans 14 amino acids. CDR3 amino acids: CASSYDGGGNGYTF. The CDR3 DNA reads TGTGCCAGCAGTTACGACGGCGGGGGCAATGGCTACACCTTC.

The chain combines TRBV2 with TRBJ1-3, with D uncertain. This CDR3 is 14 amino acids long. V was cut by 2 bases and J by 0 bases, with 5 bases left in between. The germline V gene has CDR1 SNHLY and CDR2 FYNNEI. CDR3: CASSEPLSGNTIYF. The CDR3 DNA sequence: TGTGCCAGCAGTGAACCGCTCTCTGGAAACACCATATATTTT. The full variable domain, rest sourced from reference TRBV2 and TRBJ1-3, is EPEVTQTPSHQVTQMGQEVILRCVPISNHLYFYWYRQILGQKVEFLVSFYNNEISEKSEIFDDQFSVERPDGSNFTLKIRSTKLEDSAMYFCASSEPLSGNTIYFGEGSWLTVV.

Points on this clone: This specimen includes other DNA sequences encoding the same CDR3. The chain couples TRBV16 to TRBJ2-3; 8 bases align to TRBD2. CDR3 length: 16 amino acids. Germline CDR1 reads KGHSY; CDR2 reads FQNENV. Losses at the gene ends were 0 bases for V and 1 base for J; bases not matched to a gene: 3. The CDR3 region is CASSQSISGGTDTQYF. The CDR3 DNA follows: TGTGCCAGCAGCCAATCTATTAGCGGGGGCACAGATACGCAGTATTTT.

This chain links TRBV19 with TRBJ1-5; TRBD1 is a possible D gene (5 bases). The germline V gene has CDR1 LNHDA and CDR2 SQIVND (reference sequence). V was trimmed by 4 bases and J by 0 bases, leaving 10 bases between them. The length of the CDR3 is 15 residues. The CDR3 nucleotides are TGTGCCAGTAGTACCCGGGACGGTAGCAATCAGCCCCAGCATTTT. Amino acids: CASSTRDGSNQPQHF.

The chain carries TRBV7-2 and TRBJ2-5, with 7 bases fitting TRBD1. Germline CDR1 and CDR2: SGHTA and FQGNSA. The length of the CDR3 is 15 residues. The ends lost 5 bases at V and 6 bases at J; junction bases unmatched: 12. The CDR3 reads CASSTPRQGVKTQYF. In nucleotides, the CDR3 is TGTGCCAGCAGCACCCCCCGACAGGGTGTAAAGACCCAGTACTTC.

The count of this clone is one. V and J are TRBV4-3 and TRBJ1-5, with unresolved D. This CDR3 spans 18 amino acids. The germline V and J ends were trimmed by 0 bases and 0 bases, with 15 bases remaining between them. Germline CDR1 is LGHNA and CDR2 is YSLEER. The CDR3 DNA follows: TGCGCCAGCAGCCAAGAGGCCCCAGGAATATATAGCAATCAGCCCCAGCATTTT. This encodes CASSQEAPGIYSNQPQHF.

The chain links TRBV4-1 to TRBJ2-1; no clear D. The ends were cut back, 5 bases at V and 8 bases at J, with 16 bases in the middle. CDR1 and CDR2 from the germline V gene are MGHRA and YSYEKL. There are 14 residues in the CDR3. The CDR3 coding sequence is TGCGCCAGCAGCGCCCACCTGGGCCGGGATGAGCAGTTCTTC. Translating it yields CASSAHLGRDEQFF.

This chain uses TRBV27 with TRBJ1-5, with D uncertain. The V gene's germline CDR1 is MNHEY and CDR2 SMNVEV (reference sequence). The ends were cut back, 4 bases at V and 3 bases at J, with 13 bases in the middle. CDR3 length: 15 amino acids. The CDR3 DNA reads as TGTGCCAGCAGTTCGTATTCGGATCACAATCAGCCCCAGCATTTT. This translates into CASSSYSDHNQPQHF.

CDR3 amino acids: CATSSGPGGLNTEAFF. CDR3 nucleotides: TGTGCCACCAGCAGTGGGCCCGGGGGATTGAACACTGAAGCTTTCTTT. The V call is TRBV15, the J call TRBJ1-1; TRBD1 might be the D (5 bases). The V and J ends lost 3 bases and 0 bases respectively, with 14 bases between them. The length of the CDR3 is 16 residues. Germline CDR1 and CDR2: LNHNV and YYDKDF (reference sequence). The whole variable domain, remainder taken from reference TRBV15 and TRBJ1-1, is DAMVIQNPRYQVTQFGKPVTLSCSQTLNHNVMYWYQQKSSQAPKLLFHYYDKDFNNEADTPDNFQSRRPNTSFCFLDIRSPGLGDTAMYLCATSSGPGGLNTEAFFGQGTRLTVV.

The rearrangement uses TRBV19 and TRBJ2-1; 9 bases line up with TRBD2. The V gene end was trimmed by 4 bases and the J gene end by 0 bases; junction bases not matched to a gene: 4. The CDR3 has 16 residues. From germline, CDR1 is LNHDA and CDR2 SQIVND (reference sequence). The CDR3 loop reads CASSTHSGGSYNEQFF. DNA for the CDR3: TGTGCCAGTAGTACGCATAGCGGGGGCTCCTACAATGAGCAGTTCTTC.

This chain uses TRBV7-8 with TRBJ1-1; maybe TRBD1 (6 bases). The germline V gene encodes CDR1 SGHVS and CDR2 FQNEAQ. This CDR3 spans 15 amino acids. The germline V and J ends were trimmed by 2 bases and 4 bases, with 14 bases remaining between them. The CDR3 reads CASSLFRGASTEAFF. The CDR3 bases are TGTGCCAGCAGCTTATTTCGGGGGGCAAGCACTGAAGCTTTCTTT.

In its sample, this clone was seen once. V usage is TRBV7-6 and J usage is TRBJ2-1, with D perhaps matching TRBD2 (7 bases). Trimming shortened V by 5 bases and J by 3 bases, and 20 bases separated the two germline ends. The V gene's germline CDR1 is SGHVS and CDR2 FNYEAQ. This CDR3 spans 17 amino acids. The chain's CDR3 is CASSRPRGGTIYNEQFF. The CDR3 coding sequence is TGTGCCAGCAGCCGCCCAAGGGGGGGGACGATCTACAATGAGCAGTTCTTC.

The CDR3 spells CASSRPTGFSYEQYF. As DNA, the CDR3 is TGTGCCAGCAGCCGCCCCACAGGGTTCTCCTACGAGCAGTACTTC. The chain combines TRBV11-2 with TRBJ2-7, with a weak D call TRBD1 (6 bases). This CDR3 has 15 amino acids. The V gene lost 5 bases and the J gene lost 0 bases, with 14 bases spanning the gap. Looked up from germline, CDR1 is SGHAT and CDR2 is FQNNGV.

CDR3 DNA: TGTGCCAGCAGGACCTTTGGACAGGGCTCCTACAATGAGCAGTTCTTC. Amino acids: CASRTFGQGSYNEQFF. V gene TRBV2 combines with J gene TRBJ2-1; 8 bases line up with TRBD1. The CDR3 spans 16 residues. V lost 6 bases, J lost 0 bases, and 7 bases stayed unmatched. Germline V lookup: CDR1 SNHLY, CDR2 FYNNEI.

This clone was picked up one time. This rearrangement joins TRBV19 to TRBJ1-2, with D maybe TRBD1 (6 bases). Germline loops: CDR1 LNHDA, CDR2 SQIVND (reference sequence). V lost 2 bases to trimming and J lost 7 bases, with 11 bases between them. This CDR3 spans 13 amino acids. The CDR3 loop is CASSIYAGVGYTF. As DNA, the CDR3 is TGTGCCAGTAGTATATATGCAGGGGTTGGCTACACCTTC.